This T cell receptor (beta chain) was sequenced in a study of graft-versus-host responses after intestinal transplantation (dated by TCRdb to about 2021). With regard to the full study: Recipients received multivisceral, liver-intestinal, or isolated intestinal transplants. Donor T cell macrochimerism was defined as a peak of at least 4% donor T cells among recipient peripheral blood mononuclear cells. To identify alloreactive clones, pre-transplant mixed lymphocyte reaction products were sequenced and then compared with unstimulated pre-transplant donor and recipient T cells. Every recipient was given anti-thymocyte globulin induction, then maintenance tacrolimus and steroids for roughly 3 years. Rather than going through the commercial service, samples from a few later patients were sequenced in-house on an Illumina MiSeq and processed with MiXCR. The cohort enrolled 24 intestinal transplant recipients including one retransplant, and 3 patients lacking pretransplant specimens were excluded. After intestinal transplantation, graft-versus-host and host-versus-graft alloreactive T cell clones in the graft, circulation and bone marrow were tracked using bulk TCR-beta CDR3 sequencing.

Library generation was performed with the immunoSEQ multiplex PCR assay. For most patients, genomic DNA was isolated using the Qiagen DNeasy Blood and Tissue Kit and was shipped frozen to Adaptive Biotechnologies for TCR sequencing. Adaptive Biotechnologies carried out high-throughput TCR-beta CDR3 sequencing of genomic DNA for most patients. In the authors' own workflow: TCR sequencing data for around 19 patients were retrieved from Adaptive's ImmunoSEQ software; three other patients were processed with MiXCR and VDJtools. CD4 versus CD8 sorting errors were corrected by removing sequences found in both subsets at a frequency ratio below 5:1. CDR3 nucleotide sequences shared between donor and recipient were removed because their origin could not be assigned. Alloreactive clones required at least 2-fold expansion over unstimulated cells and minimum CFSE-low frequency of 0.002% (template counts) or 0.001% (read counts). A clone was considered mappable if detected in the sequenced pre-transplant spleen, lymph node, or MLR CFSE-low populations of the donor or recipient. Cumulative frequency of alloreactive clones was calculated as a percentage of all sequences weighted by copy number. TCRdb took over this immuneACCESS table, retaining in-frame rearrangements with V and J assigned. Such tables are incomplete; in checked studies, under half of the missing clones stem from an unresolved V gene, and the remainder is unexplained. The DNA gave D and trimming, while V, J and clone size come from that table. The sample profile shows fewer than 110,000 clones; more than 85% of them were found once. The top ten hold more than 0.95% of the sample.

In light of the paper, this sample's time point label describes: cells obtained before transplantation from donor or recipient. CD3+CD4+ and CD3+CD8+ populations were FACS-sorted from unstimulated pre-transplant donor and recipient cells taken from spleen or lymph nodes. The trim is 1 base for V and 1 base for J, with a gap of 7 bases between the germline ends. CDR1 and CDR2 are drawn from the germline V gene (reference sequence): LNHDA, SQIVND. The cysteine opens and the phenylalanine closes a CDR3 of 14 amino acids. Just the 42-base CDR3 DNA is kept, in frame starting at base 1. With respect to this clone: Its antigen is not yet known. No per-base quality is available; no much larger clone lies one base away.

General conclusions and limits of the study: The relatively low number and heterogeneity of intestinal transplant patients limited the conclusions. GvH clones were detected in recipient bone marrow, and some of these GvH clones were observed earlier in ileal mucosa or blood, consistent with an intestinal mucosal origin. Peak levels of circulating GvH clones were associated with declines in HvG clones early after transplant. Patients with donor T cell macrochimerism had high GvH to HvG T cell clonal ratios in their allografts.

The chain was built from TRBV19 and TRBJ1-1; a confident D gene designation cannot be given. This receptor was taken from a human donor who received an intestinal transplant. The sample was unstimulated CD8+ T cells sorted from spleen or lymph node cells, taken before intestinal transplant. The bases read TGTGCCAGTAGTATAGTTACGGGGAACACTGAAGCTTTCTTT. It encodes CASSIVTGNTEAFF.